Presented here are 2 T cell receptor beta chains from one specimen sequenced in a study of Ad26.COV2.S vaccination and SARS-CoV-2 variants. As for treatment: approximately 18 received Ad26.COV2.S at low or high dose, single or two shots; several received placebo; per-sample allocation not given. After the first vaccine or placebo injection, samples were drawn on day 63. Sequencing was performed with immunoSEQ multiplex PCR; in TCRdb, only in-frame clones are kept and a portion is missing. The sample consists of approximately 480,000 clones, around 88% of them appearing once. Sequenced here: peripheral blood, sampled in a trial of Ad26.COV2.S vaccine versus placebo. These receptors originate from a person aged 18-60 years who received the Ad26.COV2.S COVID-19 vaccine or a placebo.

The chain recombines TRBV29-1 with TRBJ1-1; no clear D gene. The CDR3 has 12 amino acids. Germline V lookup: CDR1 SQVTM, CDR2 ANQGSEA. V lost 3 bases to trimming and J lost 4 bases, with 9 bases between them. The CDR3 region is CSVDNGGTEAFF. CDR3 bases: TGCAGCGTTGATAATGGTGGCACTGAAGCTTTCTTT. The full variable domain, in which reference TRBV29-1 and TRBJ1-1 provide the parts outside the CDR3, is SAVISQKPSRDICQRGTSLTIQCQVDSQVTMMFWYRQQPGQSLTLIATANQGSEATYESGFVIDKFPISRPNLTFSTLTVSNMSPEDSSIYLCSVDNGGTEAFFGQGTRLTVV.

The chain couples TRBV18 to TRBJ1-3; 8 nucleotides line up with TRBD1. CDR1 and CDR2 (germline): KGHSH, LQKENI. Germline trimming cut 3 bases from V and 2 bases from J; bases unmatched to any gene: 3. The CDR3 length is 15 residues. CDR3 in DNA: TGTGCCAGCTCACCTAAGACAGGGGCTGGAAACACCATATATTTT. Its protein product is CASSPKTGAGNTIYF.